This T cell receptor (beta chain) was captured by sequencing in a study of control samples from healthy donors and cancer patients. CDR3 length equals 15 residues. J lost 1 base, V lost 2 bases, and 1 base had no gene match. Germline lookup yields CDR1 LNHDA and CDR2 SQIVND (reference sequence). The method was immunoSEQ multiplex PCR; TCRdb's version includes in-frame clones alone and lacks a portion of them. The repertoire holds about 150,000 clones, with over 90% as singletons. The chain employs TRBV19 and TRBJ2-5; TRBD2 matches 10 bases. The specimen was blood. This receptor was taken from a man aged 50 to 59 in good health. As DNA, the CDR3 is TGTGCCAGTAGTATAAGGACTAGCGGCCAAGAGACCCAGTACTTC. It is translated as CASSIRTSGQETQYF.